The following is a T cell receptor beta chain sequence with its context. Its antigen is still unknown. Germline CDR1 is GTSNPN and CDR2 is SVGIG (reference sequence). Trimming removed 5 bases from V and 9 bases from J, with 23 bases in between. The CDR3 contains 15 residues. The data were obtained in a study of cytomegalovirus exposure and HLA in healthy donors. Findings and limits, study-wide: In an earlier analysis, in some 500 donors, most V segments appeared productive either ~90% or ~30% of the time. Analysis was carried out at a later point, and it linked a missense DCLRE1C variant to TCR beta V- and J-gene trimming.

The primer mix had 60 Vbeta and 13 Jbeta primers. Only in-frame clones appear in the TCRdb table, and some are missing; sequencing was by immunoSEQ multiplex PCR. The sample records around 99,000 clones, around 77% being singletons. The receptor was derived from a man aged 45-65 years in good health and CMV-seropositive. The gene calls are TRBV30 and TRBJ2-4, with a weak D call TRBD2 (7 bases). The sample taken for sequencing was PBMCs. The chain's CDR3 is CAWSRDIPTGGIQYF. CDR3 DNA sequence: TGTGCCTGGTCCCGGGACATCCCGACGGGGGGCATTCAGTACTTC.